One and the same sample provided the 13 T cell receptor beta chains below, sequenced in a study of beta chain features in type 1 diabetes. Study observations and caveats: Researchers report that Type 1 diabetes patients had moderately but significantly shorter TCRB CDR3s across all four CD4+ subsets.

As every portion of the isolated RNA was reverse transcribed, the sequencing read expressed TCRB transcripts. Libraries were prepared by immunoSEQ multiplex PCR; TCRdb keeps only in-frame clonotypes and omits some of them. The sample has 630,000 or so clones, around 15% seen once; the top ten hold less than 0.04%. For these TCRs, the target antigens are not known. The specimen was naive CD4+ T cells from blood. These receptors all come from a man aged 18 to 30 with type 1 diabetes.

The V gene is TRBV14, the J gene TRBJ2-3, with D perhaps TRBD2 (6 bases). Germline lookup yields CDR1 SGHDN and CDR2 FVKESK. The CDR3 runs to 17 residues. The V end was cut by 0 bases, the J end by 3 bases, with 16 bases between. The CDR3 reads CASSQDGLSGRTDTQYF. In DNA form, the CDR3 reads TGTGCCAGCAGCCAAGATGGGCTCTCGGGGAGGACAGATACGCAGTATTTT. The whole variable domain, filled in from reference TRBV14 and TRBJ2-3, reads EAGVTQFPSHSVIEKGQTVTLRCDPISGHDNLYWYRRVMGKEIKFLLHFVKESKQDESGMPNNRFLAERTGGTYSTLKVQPAELEDSGVYFCASSQDGLSGRTDTQYFGPGTRLTVL.

V usage is TRBV29-1 and J usage is TRBJ2-7, with D perhaps assigned TRBD1 or TRBD2 (5 bases each). The CDR3 totals 12 residues. Germline V gene data show CDR1 as SQVTM and CDR2 as ANQGSEA. The V end was cut by 4 bases, the J end by 4 bases, with 11 bases between. CDR3 bases: TGCAGCGTTGCCGACGGGACGTACGAGCAGTACTTC. It codes for CSVADGTYEQYF.

The chain has TRBV19 and TRBJ2-7, with D unclear. The CDR3 totals 15 residues. The germline gives CDR1 LNHDA, CDR2 SQIVND (reference sequence). Trimming took off 3 bases at V and 0 bases at J, with 12 bases between the two ends. CDR3 loop: CASSIVAVTSYEQYF. The CDR3 DNA is TGTGCCAGTAGTATTGTGGCAGTTACCTCCTACGAGCAGTACTTC.

The chain joins TRBV30 to TRBJ1-1; a weak D match, TRBD1 (6 bases). V was trimmed by 5 bases and J by 4 bases, leaving 11 bases between them. The CDR3 runs 12 residues. CDR1 and CDR2 (germline): GTSNPN, SVGIG (reference sequence). This chain's CDR3 is CAWGTGSTEAFF. The DNA of the CDR3 is TGTGCCTGGGGAACAGGGAGCACTGAAGCTTTCTTT.

Regarding this clone: One end of the junction fails to match germline, which may point to a read error. As DNA, the CDR3 is TGTGCCAGCAGTCTAGCACGGGATAGGCGTAACTTT. Translation gives CASSLARDRRNF. The chain combines TRBV28 with TRBJ1-1; D is unclear. CDR1 MDHEN and CDR2 SYDVKM come from the germline V gene. The CDR3 consists of 12 residues.

The V and J genes are TRBV7-2 and TRBJ2-3; the match to TRBD2 covers 9 bases. The CDR3 spans 17 residues. The V segment lost 0 bases and the J segment 4 bases; nucleotides outside the gene matches: 8. CDR1 and CDR2 from the germline V gene are SGHTA and FQGNSA. The CDR3 DNA follows: TGTGCCAGCAGCTTAGCGGGCGGGAGGGCCGGGTCAGATACGCAGTATTTT. It is translated as CASSLAGGRAGSDTQYF. Complete variable domain (other parts from reference TRBV7-2 and TRBJ2-3): GAGVSQSPSNKVTEKGKDVELRCDPISGHTALYWYRQSLGQGLEFLIYFQGNSAPDKSGLPSDRFSAERTGGSVSTLTIQRTQQEDSAVYLCASSLAGGRAGSDTQYFGPGTRLTVL.

This clone was detected a few times. The chain is built from TRBV28 and TRBJ1-5; 8 bases match TRBD1. Germline trimming cut 6 bases from V and 5 bases from J; bases unmatched to any gene: 9. The CDR3 extends over 15 amino acids. CDR1 and CDR2 from the germline V gene are MDHEN and SYDVKM. CDR3 bases: TGTGCCAGCAGCCGGACAGGGAAAATTTATCAGCCCCAGCATTTT. Protein: CASSRTGKIYQPQHF.

The chain employs TRBV6-5 and TRBJ1-6; D call uncertain. Germline lookup yields CDR1 MNHEY and CDR2 SVGAGI. The CDR3 has 14 residues. V gave up 0 bases and J gave up 14 bases, with 14 bases separating them. The CDR3 nucleotides read TGTGCCAGCAGTTACTCGATTGAGCAAGGGACCCTCCACTTT. Amino acid sequence: CASSYSIEQGTLHF.

This clone has just a few counts. The chain has TRBV5-1 and TRBJ2-2; D remains ambiguous. Germline lookup yields CDR1 SGHRS and CDR2 YFSETQ. Deletions cut 5 bases from V and 7 bases from J, with 12 bases between. There are 13 residues in the CDR3. CDR3 protein: CASSLSEVGELFF. The CDR3 DNA reads TGCGCCAGCAGTCTATCAGAAGTCGGGGAGCTGTTTTTT.

This clone was found a few times. This chain uses TRBV14 with TRBJ1-2; 9 positions agree with TRBD1. Germline CDR1 reads SGHDN; CDR2 reads FVKESK. Trimming at V came to 1 base and at J to 4 bases, leaving 10 bases not matched to a gene. This CDR3 has 17 residues. For the CDR3, the DNA is TGTGCCAGCAGCCAAGCTGGGACAGGGAGTTCGGGCTATGGCTACACCTTC. Translation: CASSQAGTGSSGYGYTF.

The chain is built from TRBV7-9 and TRBJ1-2; D gene uncertain. CDR1 is SEHNR, CDR2 FQNEAQ, per germline (reference sequence). This CDR3 comprises 14 residues. The germline V and J ends were trimmed by 5 bases and 5 bases, with 15 bases remaining between them. The CDR3 spells CASSAEWAGYGYTF. The CDR3 DNA sequence: TGTGCCAGCAGCGCCGAGTGGGCTGGATATGGCTACACCTTC.

This clone was detected a few times. This sequence joins TRBV27 and TRBJ1-3; no definite D call. There are 14 residues in the CDR3. Trimming shortened V by 7 bases and J by 3 bases, and 13 bases separated the two germline ends. Per the germline V gene, CDR1 is MNHEY and CDR2 is SMNVEV (reference sequence). In DNA form, the CDR3 reads TGTGCCAGCAAGGCTGGGATCGGTGGAAACACCATATATTTT. Its protein product is CASKAGIGGNTIYF.

CDR3 in DNA: TGTGCCAGCACCCCGAACGGGAACACTGAAGCTTTCTTT. Translating gives CASTPNGNTEAFF. The rearrangement joins TRBV14 to TRBJ1-1; D unclear. Trimming removed 7 bases from V and 1 base from J, with 10 bases in between. This CDR3 spans 13 amino acids. Germline V gene sequence: CDR1 SGHDN, CDR2 FVKESK. The variable domain in full, completed from reference TRBV14 and TRBJ1-1, reads EAGVTQFPSHSVIEKGQTVTLRCDPISGHDNLYWYRRVMGKEIKFLLHFVKESKQDESGMPNNRFLAERTGGTYSTLKVQPAELEDSGVYFCASTPNGNTEAFFGQGTRLTVV.